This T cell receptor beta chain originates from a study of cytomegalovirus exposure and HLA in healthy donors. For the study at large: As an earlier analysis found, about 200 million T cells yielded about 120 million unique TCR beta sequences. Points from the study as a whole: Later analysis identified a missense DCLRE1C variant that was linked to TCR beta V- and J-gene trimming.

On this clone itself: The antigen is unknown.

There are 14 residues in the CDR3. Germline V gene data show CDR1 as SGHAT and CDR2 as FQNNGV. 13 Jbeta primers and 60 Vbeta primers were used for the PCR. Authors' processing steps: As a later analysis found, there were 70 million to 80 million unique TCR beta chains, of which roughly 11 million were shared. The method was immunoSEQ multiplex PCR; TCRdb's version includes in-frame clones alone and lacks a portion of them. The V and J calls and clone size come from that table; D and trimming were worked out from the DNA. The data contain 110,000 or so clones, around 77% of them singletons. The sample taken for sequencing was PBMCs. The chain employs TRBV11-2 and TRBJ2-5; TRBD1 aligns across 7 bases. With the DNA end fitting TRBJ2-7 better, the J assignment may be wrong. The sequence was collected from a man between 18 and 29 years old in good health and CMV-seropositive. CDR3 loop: CASSLGDSAYEQYF. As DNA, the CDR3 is TGTGCCAGCAGCTTAGGGGACAGTGCCTACGAGCAGTACTTC.